The 29 T cell receptor beta chains presented below share a single source sample, sequenced in a study of T cell clonotyping in hematopoietic cell transplantation. Time point defined: recipient sample about 28 days before transplant, after cytoreduction. TCRdb's table, derived via immunoSEQ multiplex PCR, lists solely in-frame clones and lacks some. The sample records 25,000 to 35,000 clones, approximately 77% being singletons. Sequences were derived from peripheral blood mononuclear cells, sampled before stem cell transplant. These receptors all stem from a man aged 45-65 years with myelodysplastic syndrome. Some clones in this sample may be carry-over from other donors' samples.

This chain joins TRBV29-1 and TRBJ2-7; maybe TRBD1 (6 bases). CDR3 length equals 11 residues. Trimming pared 5 bases from V and 4 bases from J, leaving 9 bases between. Germline V gives CDR1 SQVTM, CDR2 ANQGSEA. For the CDR3, the DNA is TGCAGCGTTTTCACAGGGTACGAGCAGTACTTC. Its translation: CSVFTGYEQYF.

This chain joins TRBV2 and TRBJ2-3; D is undetermined. Per germline, CDR1 SNHLY and CDR2 FYNNEI. V dropped 0 bases and J dropped 4 bases, with 14 bases sitting between them. The CDR3 covers 16 residues. The CDR3 reads CASSEALMATADTQYF. The CDR3 coding sequence is TGTGCCAGCAGTGAAGCGCTGATGGCTACTGCAGATACGCAGTATTTT.

The chain has TRBV28 and TRBJ1-2; tentatively, D is TRBD1 (6 bases). CDR3 length: 15 amino acids. CDR1 and CDR2 (germline): MDHEN, SYDVKM. Deletions cut 2 bases from V and 8 bases from J, with 18 bases between. The CDR3 bases are TGTGCCAGCAGTTTACCCGGACAGCCTACCGGGGGCTACACCTTC. Its translation is CASSLPGQPTGGYTF.

The J gene is TRBJ2-3, the V gene TRBV30; D possibly corresponds to TRBD2 (7 bases). The CDR3 extends over 15 amino acids. V lost 0 bases and J lost 0, with 10 bases in between. CDR1 GTSNPN and CDR2 SVGIG come from the germline V gene (reference sequence). DNA for the CDR3: TGTGCCTGGAGTGTACAGGGAGGGAGCACAGATACGCAGTATTTT. Protein product: CAWSVQGGSTDTQYF.

The CDR3 DNA is TGCAGCGTATTGACAGGAGTCTACGAGCAGTACTTC. Residues: CSVLTGVYEQYF. The chain links TRBV29-1 to TRBJ2-7; D possibly corresponds to TRBD1 (6 bases). Germline CDR1 reads SQVTM; CDR2 reads ANQGSEA. The CDR3 totals 12 residues. Trimming took 6 bases from V and 3 from J, leaving 12 bases between them.

This chain connects TRBV27 to TRBJ2-1; 7 nucleotides align to TRBD2. Trimming cost V 8 bases and J 1 base; bases outside gene matches: 5. Germline V gene lookup returns CDR1 MNHEY and CDR2 SMNVEV (reference sequence). The CDR3 is 14 amino acids. CDR3 in amino acids: CASGRGRSYNEQFF. The CDR3 DNA is TGTGCCAGCGGGAGGGGTAGGTCCTACAATGAGCAGTTCTTC.

This clone has only one observation. The genes are TRBV30 and TRBJ1-1, with a tentative D call TRBD1 (6 bases). The germline V gene has CDR1 GTSNPN and CDR2 SVGIG (reference sequence). This CDR3 is built from 13 residues. Trimming took off 5 bases at V and 6 bases at J, with 16 bases between the two ends. The CDR3 DNA follows: TGTGCCTGGGACTCTCACAGGGACGCTGAAGCTTTCTTT. It specifies CAWDSHRDAEAFF.

In its sample, this clone was seen a few times. J is TRBJ1-5 and V is TRBV4-1, with D unclear. Germline CDR1 MGHRA, CDR2 YSYEKL. The CDR3 is made up of 15 amino acids. Deletions cut 4 bases from V and 6 bases from J, with 16 bases between. Here the CDR3 DNA reads TGCGCCAGCAGCCCCAGCCTGGGTCTGAGTCAGCCCCAGCATTTT. Translating it yields CASSPSLGLSQPQHF.

This clone has just one count. The chain carries TRBV29-1 and TRBJ2-3, with TRBD2 identical over 14 bases. The CDR3 sequence is 14 residues long. CDR1 is SQVTM, CDR2 ANQGSEA, per germline. Trimming took 6 bases from V and 4 from J; bases not matched to a gene: 3. CDR3 in DNA: TGCAGCGTGGGGACTAGCGGGGGTCCAGATACGCAGTATTTT. The encoded protein is CSVGTSGGPDTQYF.

V gene TRBV30 combines with J gene TRBJ2-7; 8 bases match TRBD2. The CDR3 consists of 15 residues. V shed 0 bases and J 0 bases; nucleotides not matched to a gene: 4. Germline V gives CDR1 GTSNPN, CDR2 SVGIG (reference sequence). In nucleotides, the CDR3 is TGTGCCTGGAGTGTAGCGGGGGAGTTCTCCTACGAGCAGTACTTC. It specifies CAWSVAGEFSYEQYF.

The rearrangement uses TRBV7-2 and TRBJ2-3; 9 bases line up with TRBD2. The trim removed 7 bases at V and 4 bases at J, leaving 12 bases unmatched. Germline loops: CDR1 SGHTA, CDR2 FQGNSA. CDR3 length: 16 amino acids. As DNA, the CDR3 is TGTGCCAGCACCCTCTCTAGCGGGATGAGGGCAGATACGCAGTATTTT. It yields the protein CASTLSSGMRADTQYF.

V usage is TRBV29-1 and J usage is TRBJ2-2, with a possible D match to TRBD1 (5 bases). CDR3 length: 14 residues. V lost 0 bases and J 7 bases, leaving 12 bases between the germline ends. Germline CDR1 is SQVTM and CDR2 is ANQGSEA. The CDR3 loop is CSVEDRRGIGELFF. The CDR3 DNA follows: TGCAGCGTTGAAGATCGTAGGGGCATCGGGGAGCTGTTTTTT.

The gene calls are TRBV30 and TRBJ2-7, with 8 bases aligning to TRBD2. J lost 7 bases, V lost 4 bases, and 9 bases had no gene match. This CDR3 has 13 residues. Germline V gene data show CDR1 as GTSNPN and CDR2 as SVGIG (reference sequence). The CDR3 here is CAWTGGRGWEQYF. Here the CDR3 DNA reads TGTGCCTGGACGGGAGGGAGGGGTTGGGAGCAGTACTTC.

The genes are TRBV7-9 and TRBJ2-5; tentatively, D is TRBD2 (6 bases). Germline values: CDR1 SEHNR, CDR2 FQNEAQ (reference sequence). V dropped 3 bases and J dropped 1 base, with 15 bases sitting between them. This CDR3 has 16 amino acids. The CDR3 reads CASSFWDSSFQETQYF. CDR3 DNA sequence: TGTGCCAGCAGCTTCTGGGACTCATCCTTCCAAGAGACCCAGTACTTC.

The V call is TRBV7-9, the J call TRBJ1-2; a weak D match, TRBD1 (6 bases). V lost 9 bases to trimming and J lost 4 bases, with 18 bases between them. The CDR3 length is 14 residues. From germline, CDR1 is SEHNR and CDR2 FQNEAQ (reference sequence). CDR3 nucleotide sequence: TGTGCCAGTGCCGGTGGGGGGCATATCTATGGCTACACCTTC. Translated, it gives CASAGGGHIYGYTF.

The chain combines TRBV7-8 with TRBJ2-6, with 7 positions matching TRBD1. Germline CDR1 reads SGHVS; CDR2 reads FQNEAQ. V gave up 1 base and J gave up 2 bases; unmatched junction bases: 8. The CDR3 consists of 18 residues. CDR3: CASSLVTGAPTGANVLTF. The CDR3 DNA is TGTGCCAGCAGCTTAGTCACAGGGGCCCCCACTGGGGCCAACGTCCTGACTTTC.

This clone was detected only a few times. This CDR3 is CASSPSPPYEQYF. CDR3 bases: TGTGCCAGCAGTCCCTCCCCGCCCTACGAGCAGTACTTC. The rearrangement joins TRBV27 to TRBJ2-7, with D uncertain. The ends were cut back, 5 bases at V and 2 bases at J, with 10 bases in the middle. The germline gives CDR1 MNHEY, CDR2 SMNVEV (reference sequence). The CDR3 has 13 amino acids.

This chain uses TRBV9 with TRBJ2-7; D possibly corresponds to TRBD1 (6 bases). Trimming took 0 bases from V and 0 from J, leaving 7 bases between them. The length of the CDR3 is 14 residues. CDR1 is SGDLS and CDR2 is YYNGEE in the germline V gene. This chain's CDR3 is CASSVGDTSYEQYF. The CDR3 region has the DNA TGTGCCAGCAGCGTAGGGGACACCTCCTACGAGCAGTACTTC. Complete variable domain (other parts from reference TRBV9 and TRBJ2-7): DSGVTQTPKHLITATGQRVTLRCSPRSGDLSVYWYQQSLDQGLQFLIQYYNGEERAKGNILERFSAQQFPDLHSELNLSSLELGDSALYFCASSVGDTSYEQYFGPGTRLTVT.

This clone was observed a few times. This sequence joins TRBV7-3 and TRBJ2-7, with 7 nucleotides matching TRBD1. The CDR3 is 17 residues long. Germline V gene sequence: CDR1 SGHTA, CDR2 FQGTGA. The V gene end was trimmed by 1 base and the J gene end by 5 bases; junction bases not matched to a gene: 14. Here the CDR3 reads CASSLNAGGSIYNEQYF. CDR3 DNA: TGTGCCAGCAGCTTAAACGCAGGGGGATCGATCTACAACGAGCAGTACTTC.

V gene TRBV28 combines with J gene TRBJ2-1; 10 nucleotides line up with TRBD2. CDR1 MDHEN and CDR2 SYDVKM come from the germline V gene. The CDR3 loop spans 15 amino acids. V was pared by 6 bases and J by 10 bases, with 12 bases of the junction left unmatched. The chain's CDR3 is CASRDEREGMQEQFF. In DNA form, the CDR3 reads TGTGCCAGCAGGGACGAGCGGGAGGGTATGCAGGAGCAGTTCTTC. Supplemented by reference TRBV28 and TRBJ2-1, the full variable domain reads DVKVTQSSRYLVKRTGEKVFLECVQDMDHENMFWYRQDPGLGLRLIYFSYDVKMKEKGDIPEGYSVSREKKERFSLILESASTNQTSMYLCASRDEREGMQEQFFGPGTRLTVL.

This chain uses TRBV27 with TRBJ2-2; 7 bases match TRBD2. The CDR3 has 16 residues. Looked up from germline, CDR1 is MNHEY and CDR2 is SMNVEV (reference sequence). V was pared by 0 bases and J by 5 bases, with 6 bases of the junction left unmatched. CDR3 sequence: CASSLSMGAGTGELFF. DNA for the CDR3: TGTGCCAGCAGTTTATCGATGGGAGCGGGGACCGGGGAGCTGTTTTTT.

The chain is built from TRBV2 and TRBJ2-3, with TRBD2 as a possible D gene (5 bases). The CDR3 extends over 15 amino acids. Trimming left V 4 bases short and J 1 base short, with 12 bases between. Germline CDR1 and CDR2: SNHLY and FYNNEI. CDR3 nucleotides: TGTGCCAGCAGTGCCCCGGGGTATGGCACAGATACGCAGTATTTT. This translates into CASSAPGYGTDTQYF.

V gene TRBV28 combines with J gene TRBJ1-6, with TRBD1 as a possible D gene (6 bases). The germline V gene has CDR1 MDHEN and CDR2 SYDVKM. The V end was cut by 2 bases, the J end by 5 bases, with 10 bases between. CDR3 size: 15 residues. The CDR3 DNA reads TGTGCCAGCAGTTTACCAGGGGCAGATAATTCACCCCTCCACTTT. Residues: CASSLPGADNSPLHF.

V and J are TRBV2 and TRBJ2-7; the match to TRBD1 covers 7 bases. V trimming: 6 bases; J trimming: 2 bases; junction bases outside the gene matches: 4. CDR1 and CDR2 (germline): SNHLY, FYNNEI. The CDR3 has 13 amino acids. The CDR3 region is CASSFDRAYEQYF. CDR3 nucleotide sequence: TGTGCCAGCAGCTTTGACAGGGCCTACGAGCAGTACTTC.

The chain uses TRBV6-6 and TRBJ1-2; D remains ambiguous. Trimming shortened V by 2 bases and J by 5 bases, and 12 bases separated the two germline ends. The germline V gene encodes CDR1 MNHNY and CDR2 SVGAGI (reference sequence). This CDR3 region has 14 residues. The CDR3 DNA reads TGTGCCAGCAGTTACCCGGAAAGGTATTATGGCTACACCTTC. Translation gives CASSYPERYYGYTF.

This clone occurred once. Here the CDR3 DNA reads TGTGCCAGCAGCTTAGAAGGGGACTACGAGCAGTACTTC. Its translation: CASSLEGDYEQYF. The chain has TRBV7-3 and TRBJ2-7, with D maybe TRBD1 (5 bases). V shed 2 bases and J shed 3 bases, with 8 bases lying between them. The CDR3 sequence is 13 residues long. Germline V gene lookup returns CDR1 SGHTA and CDR2 FQGTGA.

CDR3 sequence reads: CSVVIQSGEGQYF. CDR3 nucleotide sequence: TGCAGCGTTGTCATACAGAGTGGGGAAGGGCAGTACTTC. The V call is TRBV29-1, the J call TRBJ2-7; D is ambiguous. CDR1 SQVTM and CDR2 ANQGSEA come from the germline V gene. The CDR3 has 13 residues. The ends were cut back, 4 bases at V and 9 bases at J, with 19 bases in the middle.

The chain couples TRBV19 to TRBJ2-1, with 8 bases that match TRBD2. In germline, CDR1 is LNHDA, CDR2 SQIVND (reference sequence). This CDR3 spans 18 amino acids. Trimming cost V 4 bases and J 2 bases; bases outside gene matches: 13. The CDR3 DNA reads TGTGCCAGTAGTACCCTACCGGGGCGGGGGGCCCCCTACAATGAGCAGTTCTTC. Protein sequence: CASSTLPGRGAPYNEQFF.

The chain uses TRBV28 and TRBJ1-6; 7 nucleotides line up with TRBD1. The CDR3 has 18 amino acids. Per the germline V gene, CDR1 is MDHEN and CDR2 is SYDVKM. V trimming: 6 bases; J trimming: 1 base; junction bases outside the gene matches: 12. This CDR3 reads CASSSPRGGESYNSPLHF. CDR3 in DNA: TGTGCCAGCAGCTCGCCCCGAGGGGGCGAATCCTATAATTCACCCCTCCACTTT.